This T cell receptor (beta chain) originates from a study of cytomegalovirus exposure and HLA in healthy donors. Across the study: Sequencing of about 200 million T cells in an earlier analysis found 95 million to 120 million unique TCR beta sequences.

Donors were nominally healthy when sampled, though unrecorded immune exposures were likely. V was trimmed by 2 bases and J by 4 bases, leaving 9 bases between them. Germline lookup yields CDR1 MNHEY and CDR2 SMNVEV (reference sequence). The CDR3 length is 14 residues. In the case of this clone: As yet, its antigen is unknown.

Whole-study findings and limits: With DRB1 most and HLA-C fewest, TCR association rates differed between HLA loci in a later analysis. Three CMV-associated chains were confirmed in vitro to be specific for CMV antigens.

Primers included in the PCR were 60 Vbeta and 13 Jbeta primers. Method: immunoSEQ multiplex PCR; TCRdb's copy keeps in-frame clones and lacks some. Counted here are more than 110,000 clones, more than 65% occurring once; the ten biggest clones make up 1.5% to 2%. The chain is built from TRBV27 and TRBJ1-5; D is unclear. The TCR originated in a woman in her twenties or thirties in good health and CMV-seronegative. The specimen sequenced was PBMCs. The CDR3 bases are TGTGCCAGCAGTTTACCAGGTGTTAATCAGCCCCAGCATTTT. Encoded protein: CASSLPGVNQPQHF.